The 9 T cell receptor beta chains given below trace back to one sample, sequenced in a study of naive and memory T cell subsets. The beta constant-region primer was an equimolar mix of two oligonucleotides covering TRBC1 and TRBC2. In TCRdb, the UMI-ligation and nested PCR reads were re-called with MiXCR into one record per CDR3 protein. The sample shows around 27,000 distinct CDR3 sequences, roughly 10% of them seen only once. Specimen: effector memory CD4+ T cells from blood. Subset defined: effector memory, CD45RA- CD27-. These receptors all come from a human donor in good health.

This clonotype is deemed medium-sized. The chain joins TRBV27 to TRBJ1-4, with D perhaps matching TRBD1 (6 bases). Germline CDR1 is MNHEY and CDR2 is SMNVEV (reference sequence). The V and J ends lost 4 bases and 3 bases respectively, with 21 bases between them. There are 18 residues in the CDR3. CDR3 DNA sequence: TGTGCCAGCAGTTCATACACCGAGACCGACAGGTCTAATGAAAAACTGTTTTTT. This sequence encodes CASSSYTETDRSNEKLFF.

This clonotype is medium-sized in the sample. The CDR3, as DNA: TGTGCCAGCAGATATGGCGGGGGGAACACTGAAGCTTTCTTT. It specifies CASRYGGGNTEAFF. The chain has TRBV12-3 or TRBV12-4 and TRBJ1-1; D possibly corresponds to TRBD1 (5 bases). The CDR3 covers 14 residues. The V gene lost 6 bases and the J gene lost 1 base, with 12 bases spanning the gap.

This clonotype was found a few times. V and J are TRBV20-1 and TRBJ1-6, with 8 bases aligning to TRBD1. V lost 6 bases to trimming and J lost 8 bases; unmatched junction nucleotides: 9. Germline V gives CDR1 DFQATT, CDR2 SNEGSKA (reference sequence). There are 14 residues in the CDR3. CDR3 coding DNA: TGCAGTGCGAAGACAGGGGTTCAGGATTCACCCCTCCACTTT. Translated, it gives CSAKTGVQDSPLHF.

In its sample, this clonotype was seen many times. The gene calls are TRBV5-1 and TRBJ2-1; possible D gene TRBD1, 5 bases. The CDR3 covers 12 residues. Trimming took 4 bases from V and 9 from J, leaving 11 bases between them. The germline gives CDR1 SGHRS, CDR2 YFSETQ. The CDR3 reads CASSTGQGEQFF. The DNA of the CDR3 is TGCGCCAGCAGCACCGGTCAGGGTGAGCAGTTCTTC.

The chain combines TRBV19 with TRBJ2-1; TRBD2 might be the D (5 bases). The CDR3 is 14 residues long. V dropped 3 bases and J dropped 0 bases, with 6 bases sitting between them. Germline CDR1 LNHDA, CDR2 SQIVND (reference sequence). The CDR3 loop is CASSIGSSYNEQFF. The CDR3 nucleotides read TGTGCCAGTAGTATTGGGAGCTCCTACAATGAGCAGTTCTTC.

This clonotype was counted ten times or more. This rearrangement joins TRBV5-5 to TRBJ1-2, with TRBD1 identical over 7 bases. The CDR3 length is 16 residues. V shed 1 base, J shed 1 base, and the junction held 7 bases outside the gene matches. Germline V gives CDR1 SGHKS, CDR2 YYEKEE (reference sequence). CDR3 residues: CASSLPGTADNYGYTF. In DNA form, the CDR3 reads TGTGCCAGCAGCTTGCCCGGGACAGCGGATAACTATGGCTACACCTTC.

This clonotype was observed at least ten times. The genes are TRBV7-2 and TRBJ1-2; no clear D gene. Per the germline V gene, CDR1 is SGHTA and CDR2 is FQGNSA. The ends were cut back, 5 bases at V and 10 bases at J, with 11 bases in the middle. The CDR3 length is 11 residues. The CDR3 bases are TGTGCCAGCAGCCTTAATGGTGACTACACCTTC. Protein: CASSLNGDYTF.

The chain links TRBV2 to TRBJ2-2, with D tentatively TRBD2 (7 bases). The CDR3 extends over 13 amino acids. CDR1 is SNHLY and CDR2 is FYNNEI in the germline V gene. With 8 bases removed from V and 4 bases from J, the gap between germline ends came to 11 bases. CDR3 bases: TGTGCCAGCCGGAGGGGGGGCACCGGGGAGCTGTTTTTT. Translated: CASRRGGTGELFF.

This clonotype was counted ten times or more. The chain has TRBV12-3 or TRBV12-4 and TRBJ2-7; possible D gene TRBD1, 5 bases. Trimming stripped 0 bases from V and 6 bases from J, with 12 bases between. This CDR3 is built from 14 residues. The chain's CDR3 is CASSLAGWQGEQYF. For the CDR3, the DNA is TGTGCCAGCAGTTTAGCCGGCTGGCAGGGCGAGCAGTACTTC.